One and the same sample provided the 9 T cell receptor beta chains below, sequenced in a study of shared clonotypes between healthy human individuals. The table came from immunoSEQ multiplex PCR; TCRdb's copy has only in-frame clones and leaves some out. The table shows around 2,000,000 clones, with 85% to 95% occurring only once. CD8 cells regarded as naive lacked CD45RO, were positively chosen for CCR7, and omitted terminally differentiated effector memory CD45RA+ cells. Material for sequencing was naive CD8+ T cells from PBMCs. These receptors all come from a man aged 18 to 30 in good health. Some clones in this sample may be carry-over from other donors' samples.

The CDR3 DNA sequence: TGTGCCAGCAGCTTAGATCCAGGACTCAGCACCGGGGAGCTGTTTTTT. It specifies CASSLDPGLSTGELFF. The rearrangement joins TRBV11-2 to TRBJ2-2; a possible D gene is TRBD2 (5 bases). Trimming took 0 bases from V and 4 from J, leaving 12 bases between them. The germline V gene encodes CDR1 SGHAT and CDR2 FQNNGV. This CDR3 region has 16 residues.

This chain joins TRBV7-9 and TRBJ2-5; D is possibly TRBD2 (5 bases). CDR3 size: 15 residues. With 1 base removed from V and 5 bases from J, the gap between germline ends came to 14 bases. CDR1 SEHNR and CDR2 FQNEAQ come from the germline V gene (reference sequence). In DNA form, the CDR3 reads TGTGCCAGCAGCTTAGGGTACAGCGGCTGGGAGACCCAGTACTTC. Translated: CASSLGYSGWETQYF.

As concerns this clone: The same CDR3 is also encoded by other DNA sequences in this sample. This rearrangement joins TRBV6-5 to TRBJ1-4; D is possibly TRBD1 (5 bases). Germline V CDR1 and CDR2: MNHEY, SVGAGI. Trimming shortened V by 2 bases and J by 7 bases, and 11 bases separated the two germline ends. CDR3 length: 14 amino acids. The CDR3 protein is CASSYGAVGEKLFF. CDR3 coding DNA: TGTGCCAGCAGTTACGGGGCAGTGGGTGAAAAACTGTTTTTT.

This clone was found once. This chain connects TRBV6-1 to TRBJ2-5, with TRBD1 matching 11 bases. The junction had 25 bases not matched to a gene; V was cut back by 2 bases and J by 5 bases. This CDR3 contains 22 residues. Germline V CDR1 and CDR2: MNHNS, SASEGT. DNA for the CDR3: TGTGCCAGCAGTGAACCTTTTAGGACAGGGGGCGAATATAATGGTATGACGGAGACCCAGTACTTC. Protein sequence: CASSEPFRTGGEYNGMTETQYF.

The gene calls are TRBV9 and TRBJ2-7; D possibly uses TRBD1 or TRBD2 (5 bases each). Germline values: CDR1 SGDLS, CDR2 YYNGEE. V shed 3 bases and J shed 0 bases, with 25 bases lying between them. This CDR3 contains 19 residues. CDR3 amino acids: CASSAPPSSGTESSYEQYF. The CDR3 nucleotides read TGTGCCAGCAGCGCACCTCCCTCCTCCGGGACGGAAAGCTCCTACGAGCAGTACTTC.

V gene TRBV5-5 combines with J gene TRBJ2-5; possible D gene TRBD2, 6 bases. Germline CDR1 reads SGHKS; CDR2 reads YYEKEE (reference sequence). The V end was cut by 1 base, the J end by 5 bases, with 15 bases between. The CDR3 runs to 15 residues. In DNA, the CDR3 is TGTGCCAGCAGCTTGCCAGCGGGCCTGGAGGAGACCCAGTACTTC. It is translated as CASSLPAGLEETQYF.

A single count supports this clone. The rearrangement joins TRBV2 to TRBJ2-7; D is ambiguous. Germline CDR1 SNHLY, CDR2 FYNNEI. The CDR3 has 15 residues. Between the trimmed V and J ends, which lost 0 bases and 2 bases, there was a span of 11 bases. Here the CDR3 reads CASSEAPDPTYEQYF. In DNA, the CDR3 is TGTGCCAGCAGTGAAGCGCCGGACCCGACCTACGAGCAGTACTTC.

The V and J genes are TRBV27 and TRBJ2-7; 7 bases are shared with TRBD2. After removal of 7 bases from V and 2 bases from J, the junction contained 11 bases not matched to a gene. Germline V gene sequence: CDR1 MNHEY, CDR2 SMNVEV (reference sequence). The CDR3 runs 15 residues. This CDR3 is CASTDPRGEAYEQYF. In nucleotides, the CDR3 is TGTGCCAGCACCGATCCCCGGGGGGAGGCCTACGAGCAGTACTTC.

The chain couples TRBV27 to TRBJ2-2; no clear D. V was shortened by 4 bases and J by 6 bases, with 6 bases between the two germline ends. The CDR3 has 12 amino acids. Germline CDR1 is MNHEY and CDR2 is SMNVEV (reference sequence). CDR3 sequence reads: CASSSRAGELFF. CDR3 coding DNA: TGTGCCAGCAGTTCCCGAGCCGGGGAGCTGTTTTTT.